The sequence of this TCR beta chain was determined in a study of blood T cell repertoires in COVID-19. Study-wide background: PBMCs, B-cell-depleted T cells, or T cells provided the cDNA or gDNA that made up the material.

Original methodology: Counts of nucleated cells, estimated from reference gene primer amplification, were obtained. Sequencing used immunoSEQ multiplex PCR; TCRdb keeps in-frame clones, though not all of them. V, J and clone size are taken as reported in that table, and D and trimming were inferred from the DNA itself. The profile shows a few hundred thousand clones, more than 70% of them singletons. CDR1 and CDR2 (germline): SGHDN, FVKESK. The junction had 0 bases not matched to a gene; V was cut back by 4 bases and J by 0 bases. The CDR3 totals 13 residues. The specimen sequenced was PBMCs or T cells enriched from blood (not recorded which). The chain has TRBV14 and TRBJ2-7, with TRBD1 matching over 7 bases. The clonotype was recovered from a woman in her late teens or twenties who had recovered from COVID-19. This chain's CDR3 is CASSRDSSYEQYF. The CDR3 nucleotides read TGTGCCAGCAGCCGGGACAGCTCCTACGAGCAGTACTTC. The whole variable domain, remainder taken from reference TRBV14 and TRBJ2-7, is EAGVTQFPSHSVIEKGQTVTLRCDPISGHDNLYWYRRVMGKEIKFLLHFVKESKQDESGMPNNRFLAERTGGTYSTLKVQPAELEDSGVYFCASSRDSSYEQYFGPGTRLTVT.